This T cell receptor beta chain was captured by sequencing in a study of T cell changes during pregnancy in multiple sclerosis. This clone was counted only a few times. Clones were read by immunoSEQ multiplex PCR, and TCRdb kept only the in-frame ones, dropping some. The sample shows 72,000 or so clones, about 92% of them seen only once. The starting material was peripheral blood, obtained in the second trimester of pregnancy. The receptor's source is a female donor with multiple sclerosis, enrolled in a pregnancy study.

CDR3 region: CASAQFIPHEQYF. In DNA form, the CDR3 reads TGTGCCAGCGCACAGTTTATTCCCCACGAGCAGTACTTC. The V call is TRBV7-8, the J call TRBJ2-7; no clear D. V dropped 8 bases and J dropped 5 bases, with 16 bases sitting between them. The CDR3 sequence is 13 residues long. Germline assignment: CDR1 SGHVS and CDR2 FQNEAQ.